This entry lists 28 T cell receptor beta chains sequenced from one sample in a study of blood T cells in healthy people across ages. It was with a sample-barcoded 5' primer and a J-beta primer mix that a second PCR of roughly 7 to 12 cycles was run. TCRdb analysed the 5' RACE reads with MiXCR anew, one entry per CDR3 protein. The table lists roughly 860,000 distinct CDR3 sequences, around two thirds of them singletons. Sequenced sample: blood. The receptors shown here come from a man between 25 and 39 years old in good health.

Points on this clonotype: No conserved phenylalanine or tryptophan is present at the end of the CDR3, so a read error is the likely explanation. The chain joins TRBV2 to TRBJ1-5, with D maybe TRBD1 (6 bases). V lost 3 bases to trimming and J lost 6 bases, with 18 bases between them. This CDR3 has 16 residues. Per the germline V gene, CDR1 is SNHLY and CDR2 is FYNNEI. The CDR3: CASSEARVGASQPQHL. The CDR3 region has the DNA TGTGCCAGCAGTGAGGCCCGAGTGGGGGCATCTCAGCCCCAGCATCTT.

Notes on this clonotype: Given a much more abundant clone one base away, this may be a read error. The chain joins TRBV9 to TRBJ2-5; 8 bases agree with TRBD1. Germline V gene sequence: CDR1 SGDLS, CDR2 YYNGEE. This CDR3 spans 16 amino acids. J was trimmed by 4 bases and V by 0 bases; bases with no gene match: 8. The CDR3, as DNA: TGTGCCAGCAGCGTAGGTCGGGCGGGACAGGCAGAGACCCAGTACTTC. This sequence encodes CASSVGRAGQAETQYF.

V usage is TRBV5-1 and J usage is TRBJ2-1, with 7 bases identical to TRBD2. Matching the DNA end better, TRBJ2-7 makes the J call doubtful. CDR1 is SGHRS, CDR2 YFSETQ, per germline. The CDR3 sequence is 15 residues long. In DNA form, the CDR3 reads TGCGCCAGCAGCGTGGAAGGCAGCGGGGAAGGGGAGCAGTACTTC. Amino acids: CASSVEGSGEGEQYF.

This clonotype was counted between two and nine times. The V gene is TRBV12-3 or TRBV12-4, the J gene TRBJ2-7; D might be TRBD2 (5 bases). The germline V and J ends were trimmed by 8 bases and 6 bases, with 11 bases remaining between them. The CDR3 is 11 residues long. The CDR3 DNA sequence: TGTGCCAGCTCCTTCGGACTCGAGCAGTACTTC. Translating gives CASSFGLEQYF.

The chain uses TRBV12-3 or TRBV12-4 and TRBJ2-5, with TRBD1 matching over 11 bases. The DNA matches TRBJ2-7 better at its end, which makes the J call doubtful. The CDR3 contains 14 residues. CDR3 nucleotides: TGTGCCAGCAGTACGGACAGGGGGCCCAACGAGCAGTACTTC. This gives the protein CASSTDRGPNEQYF.

The rearrangement uses TRBV11-2 and TRBJ2-5, with unresolved D. V was cut by 2 bases and J by 4 bases, with 11 bases left in between. CDR1 and CDR2 (germline): SGHAT, FQNNGV. This CDR3 is built from 14 residues. The CDR3: CASSLRVIGETQYF. The CDR3 DNA follows: TGTGCCAGCAGCTTACGAGTCATCGGAGAGACCCAGTACTTC.

The chain carries TRBV4-3 and TRBJ1-1; D is unclear. There are 13 residues in the CDR3. Trimming left V 0 bases short and J 11 bases short, with 13 bases between. The germline gives CDR1 LGHNA, CDR2 YSLEER. The DNA of the CDR3 is TGCGCCAGCAGCCAAGAAAGAGTGGGCCGGGCTTTCTTT. It encodes CASSQERVGRAFF.

This chain uses TRBV20-1 with TRBJ2-4; tentative D call: TRBD2 (5 bases). The closer fit of TRBJ2-7 to the DNA end suggests the J call may be wrong. Germline CDR1 reads DFQATT; CDR2 reads SNEGSKA (reference sequence). CDR3 length: 16 amino acids. This chain's CDR3 is CSAQPTQRTSYYEQYF. For the CDR3, the DNA is TGCAGTGCTCAACCAACCCAGAGGACTTCGTACTACGAGCAGTACTTC.

The chain uses TRBV30 and TRBJ1-5, with D possibly matching TRBD1 (5 bases). Germline V CDR1 and CDR2: GTSNPN, SVGIG (reference sequence). The CDR3 has 16 amino acids. Trimming shortened V by 0 bases and J by 2 bases, and 14 bases separated the two germline ends. The CDR3 sequence: CAWSVLGAPGNQPQHF. The DNA for the CDR3 is TGTGCCTGGAGTGTACTAGGGGCACCTGGCAATCAGCCCCAGCATTTT.

About this clonotype itself: The junction departs from the called germline gene at one end, perhaps through a read error. CDR3 nucleotide sequence: TGTGTCAGCACCGCAGGGCGGTTTCTTAACTATGGCTACACCTTC. The encoded protein is CVSTAGRFLNYGYTF. The chain uses TRBV5-6 and TRBJ1-2, with D possibly TRBD1 on 5 matching bases. This CDR3 has 15 amino acids. Germline assignment: CDR1 SGHDT and CDR2 YYEEEE.

This chain uses TRBV12-3 or TRBV12-4 with TRBJ2-5; 9 positions agree with TRBD2. V shed 4 bases and J 4 bases; nucleotides not matched to a gene: 7. This CDR3 contains 15 residues. The CDR3 spells CASSSAGGHRETQYF. CDR3 nucleotide sequence: TGTGCCAGCAGTTCTGCGGGGGGGCATCGAGAGACCCAGTACTTC.

V usage is TRBV20-1 and J usage is TRBJ2-1; D possibly corresponds to TRBD1 (7 bases). CDR1 DFQATT and CDR2 SNEGSKA come from the germline V gene (reference sequence). Trimming took 3 bases from V and 15 from J, leaving 21 bases between them. The CDR3 is 13 amino acids. As DNA, the CDR3 is TGCAGTGCTAGGGGAGGAGGGGGCCAGAGTTCGTTCTTC. As protein: CSARGGGGQSSFF.

The chain has TRBV11-2 and TRBJ2-5; D is possibly TRBD2 (5 bases). Trimming removed 1 base from V and 1 base from J, with 10 bases in between. Germline CDR1 is SGHAT and CDR2 is FQNNGV. CDR3 size: 15 residues. The CDR3 loop reads CASSLVPGIQETQYF. The CDR3 bases are TGTGCCAGCAGCTTAGTACCGGGAATCCAAGAGACCCAGTACTTC.

The V gene is TRBV11-1, the J gene TRBJ2-3; D not certain. CDR3 length: 12 amino acids. V was clipped by 5 bases and J by 6 bases, with 9 bases between them. The germline CDR1 and CDR2 sequences are SGHAT and FQDESV (reference sequence). CDR3 in amino acids: CASSGLEDTQYF. The DNA for the CDR3 is TGTGCCAGCAGCGGATTGGAGGATACGCAGTATTTT.

A note on this clonotype: Relative to the germline gene, one junction end is altered; a read error may explain this. V is TRBV7-2 and J is TRBJ2-5, with 8 bases identical to TRBD2. The CDR3 loop spans 16 amino acids. Germline V gives CDR1 SGHTA, CDR2 FQGNSA. The CDR3 DNA is TGTGTCAGCAGCCCGGGGTGGACAGCGGGGGTCGAGACCCAGTACTTC. Translated: CVSSPGWTAGVETQYF.

The chain recombines TRBV5-1 with TRBJ2-5, with D possibly TRBD1 on 5 matching bases. Germline V gene lookup returns CDR1 SGHRS and CDR2 YFSETQ. The CDR3 runs 16 residues. Trimming pared 4 bases from V and 11 bases from J, leaving 27 bases between. CDR3 nucleotides: TGCGCCAGCAGCGGGGCCACAGGATCCCGGAACAATGAGCAGTACTTC. Translating gives CASSGATGSRNNEQYF.

The chain couples TRBV4-2 to TRBJ2-6, with D unclear. Trimming took 4 bases from V and 3 from J, leaving 10 bases between them. CDR3 size: 15 residues. Germline CDR1 is LGHNA and CDR2 is YNFKEQ. Written as DNA, the CDR3 is TGTGCCAGCAGCCGCCAGAGTTTTGGGGCCAACGTCCTGACTTTC. Translated: CASSRQSFGANVLTF.

This clonotype was recorded a few times. This rearrangement joins TRBV25-1 to TRBJ1-1; D remains ambiguous. This CDR3 has 14 amino acids. From germline, CDR1 is MGHDK and CDR2 SYGVNS. V lost 2 bases and J 4 bases, leaving 11 bases between the germline ends. CDR3 loop: CASSEIGGFTEAFF. In nucleotides, the CDR3 is TGTGCCAGCAGTGAAATCGGTGGGTTCACTGAAGCTTTCTTT.

This chain joins TRBV30 and TRBJ2-3; TRBD1 is a possible D gene (5 bases). The ends were cut back, 2 bases at V and 4 bases at J, with 7 bases in the middle. The length of the CDR3 is 12 residues. CDR1 and CDR2 from the germline V gene are GTSNPN and SVGIG (reference sequence). The CDR3 spells CAWSSGSDTQYF. Here the CDR3 DNA reads TGTGCCTGGAGTTCAGGGTCAGATACGCAGTATTTT.

This clonotype was seen only a few times. V usage is TRBV6-2 or TRBV6-3 and J usage is TRBJ2-4; no reliable D call. The J call is doubtful: the DNA matches TRBJ2-5 better. The CDR3 runs to 12 residues. CDR1 and CDR2 (germline): MNHEY, SVGEGT. The CDR3 sequence is CASSQRMETQYF. The CDR3 bases are TGTGCCAGCAGCCAGAGGATGGAGACCCAGTACTTC.

The V call is TRBV18, the J call TRBJ1-1; D unclear. The CDR3 has 13 amino acids. Trimming removed 0 bases from V and 6 bases from J, with 8 bases in between. Germline CDR1 reads KGHSH; CDR2 reads LQKENI. CDR3 protein: CASSPPGSPEAFF. CDR3 coding DNA: TGTGCCAGCTCACCACCCGGCAGCCCTGAAGCTTTCTTT.

The chain couples TRBV10-3 to TRBJ2-1; 10 nucleotides agree with TRBD2. V shed 8 bases and J 3 bases; nucleotides not matched to a gene: 4. From germline, CDR1 is ENHRY and CDR2 SYGVKD. This CDR3 comprises 14 residues. CDR3 DNA sequence: TGTGCCATCGCCCTAGCGGGGGTCTACAATGAGCAGTTCTTC. Translation: CAIALAGVYNEQFF.

This clonotype occurred a few times. The rearrangement uses TRBV5-6 and TRBJ1-5; TRBD1 matches 9 bases. The CDR3 is made up of 16 amino acids. The trim removed 3 bases at V and 0 bases at J, leaving 4 bases unmatched. CDR1 is SGHDT and CDR2 is YYEEEE in the germline V gene. CDR3 sequence reads: CASSSGTGYSNQPQHF. The DNA of the CDR3 is TGTGCCAGCAGCTCCGGGACAGGGTATAGCAATCAGCCCCAGCATTTT.

The rearrangement links TRBV20-1 to TRBJ2-1; D unresolved. Germline CDR1 is DFQATT and CDR2 is SNEGSKA (reference sequence). V was trimmed by 1 base and J by 0 bases, leaving 16 bases between them. The CDR3 runs to 17 residues. The CDR3 DNA sequence: TGCAGTGCTAGAGCTAGAGCAACGAGAATCTCCTACAATGAGCAGTTCTTC. It yields the protein CSARARATRISYNEQFF.

Only a few counts were recorded for this clonotype. The V gene is TRBV6-5, the J gene TRBJ1-1; D not resolved. Germline V lookup: CDR1 MNHEY, CDR2 SVGAGI. The CDR3 is 16 amino acids. Trimming stripped 2 bases from V and 4 bases from J, with 17 bases between. Written as DNA, the CDR3 is TGTGCCAGCAGTTACAATCGGGGTCGACTGGTCACTGAAGCTTTCTTT. This encodes CASSYNRGRLVTEAFF.

The rearrangement uses TRBV5-4 and TRBJ2-1; D may be TRBD2 (7 bases). This CDR3 has 15 amino acids. The germline CDR1 and CDR2 sequences are SGHNT and YYREEE (reference sequence). Between the trimmed V and J ends, which lost 0 bases and 7 bases, there was a span of 14 bases. The CDR3 sequence: CASSLGWGGSNEQFF. CDR3 sequence (DNA): TGTGCCAGCAGCTTGGGATGGGGGGGCAGTAATGAGCAGTTCTTC.

V is TRBV6-2 or TRBV6-3 and J is TRBJ1-2; D remains ambiguous. CDR1 and CDR2 (germline): MNHEY, SVGEGT. Trimming cost V 2 bases and J 4 bases, with 5 bases left between them. The CDR3 has 12 amino acids. The CDR3, as DNA: TGTGCCAGCAGTTACGGAACCTATGGCTACACCTTC. Its translation is CASSYGTYGYTF.

V usage is TRBV7-8 and J usage is TRBJ2-1; the D gene is possibly TRBD2 (6 bases). V shed 4 bases and J shed 5 bases, with 12 bases lying between them. The length of the CDR3 is 14 residues. Germline V lookup: CDR1 SGHVS, CDR2 FQNEAQ. The CDR3: CASSSTRAHNEQFF. CDR3 nucleotide sequence: TGTGCCAGCAGCTCGACTAGGGCCCACAATGAGCAGTTCTTC.